The clone carrying this T cell receptor beta chain was detected once. The data were obtained in a study of shared clonotypes between healthy human individuals. Germline CDR1 SGHDT, CDR2 YYEEEE. The CDR3 has 14 residues. V lost 4 bases, J lost 3 bases, and 6 bases stayed unmatched. The protocol was immunoSEQ multiplex PCR, while the TCRdb copy is restricted to in-frame clones and leaves out a portion. The sample lists approximately 480,000 clones; roughly 85% were seen once. The sequence was collected from a woman in her forties in good health. Some clones in this sample may be carry-over from other donors' samples. V is TRBV5-6 and J is TRBJ1-2, with 7 positions matching TRBD1. The specimen was PBMCs. The CDR3 loop reads CASSVGQWDYGYTF. CDR3 in DNA: TGTGCCAGCAGCGTGGGACAGTGGGACTATGGCTACACCTTC.